Following are 6 T cell receptor beta chains from one sample sequenced in a study of cytomegalovirus exposure and HLA in healthy donors. Profiling relied on immunoSEQ multiplex PCR, and the TCRdb table lists in-frame clones only, not all of them. Counted here are under 200,000 clones, more than 80% occurring once; the ten biggest clones make up roughly 3%. The sequencing sample was made of PBMCs. Receptors originate from a woman aged 18-29 years in good health and CMV-seropositive.

The chain uses TRBV7-9 and TRBJ1-1; the match to TRBD1 covers 8 bases. Germline V gene sequence: CDR1 SEHNR, CDR2 FQNEAQ (reference sequence). V lost 4 bases to trimming and J lost 0 bases; unmatched junction nucleotides: 1. The CDR3 consists of 14 residues. The CDR3 loop is CASSSQGVNTEAFF. The CDR3 DNA reads TGTGCCAGCAGCTCACAGGGGGTGAACACTGAAGCTTTCTTT.

The CDR3 region has the DNA TGTGCCAGCAGTGAACTCTCCAGGGGAACTGAAGCTTTCTTT. Protein: CASSELSRGTEAFF. V usage is TRBV6-1 and J usage is TRBJ1-1; D perhaps matches TRBD1 (6 bases). This CDR3 has 14 residues. Germline loops: CDR1 MNHNS, CDR2 SASEGT. V was shortened by 2 bases and J by 5 bases, with 12 bases between the two germline ends.

The gene calls are TRBV28 and TRBJ2-7, with TRBD2 matching 11 bases. Germline assignment: CDR1 MDHEN and CDR2 SYDVKM. The CDR3 extends over 16 amino acids. The ends lost 5 bases at V and 2 bases at J; junction bases unmatched: 8. For the CDR3, the DNA is TGTGCCAGCAGTCTAATAGCGGGAGGGCCACCCTACGAGCAGTACTTC. Translation gives CASSLIAGGPPYEQYF.

The rearrangement links TRBV14 to TRBJ2-1, with 14 bases lining up with TRBD2. Germline CDR1 and CDR2: SGHDN and FVKESK. The CDR3 runs to 17 residues. V gave up 6 bases and J gave up 5 bases; unmatched junction bases: 9. Written as DNA, the CDR3 is TGTGCCAGCAGGTGGACTAGCGGGGGGACAACCCACAATGAGCAGTTCTTC. Protein product: CASRWTSGGTTHNEQFF.

The chain couples TRBV7-2 to TRBJ2-7, with 9 bases identical to TRBD1. Germline V lookup: CDR1 SGHTA, CDR2 FQGNSA. Germline trimming cut 2 bases from V and 0 bases from J; bases unmatched to any gene: 5. The CDR3 runs to 16 residues. CDR3 bases: TGTGCCAGCAGCTTATCAGGGACAGGGACCTCCTACGAGCAGTACTTC. Translated, it gives CASSLSGTGTSYEQYF. The entire variable domain, with the rest obtained from reference TRBV7-2 and TRBJ2-7, is as follows: GAGVSQSPSNKVTEKGKDVELRCDPISGHTALYWYRQSLGQGLEFLIYFQGNSAPDKSGLPSDRFSAERTGGSVSTLTIQRTQQEDSAVYLCASSLSGTGTSYEQYFGPGTRLTVT.

This rearrangement joins TRBV29-1 to TRBJ2-5, with D perhaps TRBD1 (5 bases). Germline lookup yields CDR1 SQVTM and CDR2 ANQGSEA. CDR3 size: 12 residues. V was cut by 4 bases and J by 1 base, with 7 bases left in between. Here the CDR3 DNA reads TGCAGCGTTGTTAGGGGCCAAGAGACCCAGTACTTC. It encodes CSVVRGQETQYF.